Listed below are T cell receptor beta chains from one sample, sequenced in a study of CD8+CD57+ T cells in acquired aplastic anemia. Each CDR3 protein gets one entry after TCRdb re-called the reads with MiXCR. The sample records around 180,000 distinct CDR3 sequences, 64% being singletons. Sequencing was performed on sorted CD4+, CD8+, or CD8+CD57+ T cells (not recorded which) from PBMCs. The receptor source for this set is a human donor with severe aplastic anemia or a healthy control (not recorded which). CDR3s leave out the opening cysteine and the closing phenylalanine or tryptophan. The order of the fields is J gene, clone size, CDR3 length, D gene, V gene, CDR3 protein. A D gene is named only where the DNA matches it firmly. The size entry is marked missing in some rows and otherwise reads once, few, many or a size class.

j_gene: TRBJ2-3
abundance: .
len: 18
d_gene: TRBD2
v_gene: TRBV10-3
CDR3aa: AISMATGTSGIMVTDTQY

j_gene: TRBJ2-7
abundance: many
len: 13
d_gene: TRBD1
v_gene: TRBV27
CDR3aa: ASSWGTGVSYEQY

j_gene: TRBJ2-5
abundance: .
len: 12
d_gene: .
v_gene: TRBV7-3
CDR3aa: ASSALQGQETQY

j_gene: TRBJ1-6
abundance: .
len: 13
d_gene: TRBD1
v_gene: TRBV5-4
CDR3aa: ASNGGTGSHSPLH

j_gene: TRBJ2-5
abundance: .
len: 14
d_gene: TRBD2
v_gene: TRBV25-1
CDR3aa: ASSEWGLAGDETQY

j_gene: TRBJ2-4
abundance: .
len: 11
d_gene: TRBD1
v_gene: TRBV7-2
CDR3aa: ASRSGTGNIQY

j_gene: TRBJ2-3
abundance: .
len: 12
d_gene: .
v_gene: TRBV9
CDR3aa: ASSLGVKTDTQY

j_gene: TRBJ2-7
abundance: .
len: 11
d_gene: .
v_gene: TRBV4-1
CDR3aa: ASSPTEAYEQY

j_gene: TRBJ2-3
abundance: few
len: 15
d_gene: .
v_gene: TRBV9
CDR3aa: ASSVIGGGQATDTQY

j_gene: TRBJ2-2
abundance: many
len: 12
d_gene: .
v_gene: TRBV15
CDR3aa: ATSGGTVTGELF

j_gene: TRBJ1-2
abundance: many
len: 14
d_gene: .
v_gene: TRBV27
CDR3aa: ASSLSVGVLSEGYT

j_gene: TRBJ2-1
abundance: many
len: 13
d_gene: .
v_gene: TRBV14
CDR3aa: ASSQDGAWGNEQF

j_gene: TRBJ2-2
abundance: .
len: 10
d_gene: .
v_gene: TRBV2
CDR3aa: ATKTIVGELF

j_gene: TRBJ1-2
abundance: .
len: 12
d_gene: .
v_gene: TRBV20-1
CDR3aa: SASRRGTSGGYT

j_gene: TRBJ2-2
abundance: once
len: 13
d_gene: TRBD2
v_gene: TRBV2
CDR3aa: ASSGREVMGGELF

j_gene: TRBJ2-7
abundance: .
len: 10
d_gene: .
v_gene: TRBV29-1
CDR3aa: SVDGRVGEQY

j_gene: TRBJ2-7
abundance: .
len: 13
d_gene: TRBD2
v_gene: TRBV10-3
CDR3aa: AISVQRGGYYEQY

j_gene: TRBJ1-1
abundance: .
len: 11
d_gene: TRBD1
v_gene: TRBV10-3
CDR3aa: AVSDRVGTEAF

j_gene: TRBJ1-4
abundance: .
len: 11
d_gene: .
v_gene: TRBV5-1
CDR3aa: ASSALEGGKLF

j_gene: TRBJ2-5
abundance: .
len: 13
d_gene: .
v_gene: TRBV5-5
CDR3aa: ASSLGGNRQQTQY

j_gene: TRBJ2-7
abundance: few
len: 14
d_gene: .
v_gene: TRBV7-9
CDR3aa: ASSLVGARGSYEQY

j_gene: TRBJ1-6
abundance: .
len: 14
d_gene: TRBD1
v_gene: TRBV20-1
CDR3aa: SAFYPGLGGISPLH

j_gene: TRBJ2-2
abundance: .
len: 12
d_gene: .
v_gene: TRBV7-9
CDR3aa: ASSLGANQGELF

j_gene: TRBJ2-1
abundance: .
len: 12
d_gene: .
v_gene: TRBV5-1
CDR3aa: ASSPRQAHNEQF

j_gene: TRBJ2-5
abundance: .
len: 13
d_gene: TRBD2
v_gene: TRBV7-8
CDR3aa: ASSSGTRRLETQY

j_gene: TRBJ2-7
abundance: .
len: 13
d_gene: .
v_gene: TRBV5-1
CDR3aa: ASSLGRGSSYERY

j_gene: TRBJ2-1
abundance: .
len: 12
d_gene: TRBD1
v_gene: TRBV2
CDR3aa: ARTQGAGGNEQF

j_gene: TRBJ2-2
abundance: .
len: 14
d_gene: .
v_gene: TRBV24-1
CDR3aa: ATSDSSPGRGGELF

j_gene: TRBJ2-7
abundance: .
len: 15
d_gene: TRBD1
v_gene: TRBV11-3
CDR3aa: ASSPPRSGTATYEQY

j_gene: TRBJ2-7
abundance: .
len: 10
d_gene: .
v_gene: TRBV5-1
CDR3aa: PSSLGIYEQY

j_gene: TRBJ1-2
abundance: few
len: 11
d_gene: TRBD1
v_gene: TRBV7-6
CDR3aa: ASSLRTGGGYT

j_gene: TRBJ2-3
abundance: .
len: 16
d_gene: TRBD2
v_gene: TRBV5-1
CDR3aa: AGSTELAGGLGTDTQY

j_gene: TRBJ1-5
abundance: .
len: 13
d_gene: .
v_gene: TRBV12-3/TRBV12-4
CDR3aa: ASSFWQGSNQPQH

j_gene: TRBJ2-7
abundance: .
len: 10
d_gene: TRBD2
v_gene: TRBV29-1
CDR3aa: SVERGTHEQY

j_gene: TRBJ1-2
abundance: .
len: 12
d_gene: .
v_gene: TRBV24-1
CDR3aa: ATSDSGHGYGYT

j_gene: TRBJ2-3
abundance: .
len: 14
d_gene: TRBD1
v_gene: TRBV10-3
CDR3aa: AISAIPTGGSDTQY

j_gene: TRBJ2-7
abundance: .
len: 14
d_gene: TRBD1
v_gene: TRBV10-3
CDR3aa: ATLTGTGQDFHEQY

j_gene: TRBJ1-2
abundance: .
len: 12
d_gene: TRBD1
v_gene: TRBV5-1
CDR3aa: ASRTGTDNYGYT

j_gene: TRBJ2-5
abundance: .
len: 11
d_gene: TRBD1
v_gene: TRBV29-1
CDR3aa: SVEGTGQETQY

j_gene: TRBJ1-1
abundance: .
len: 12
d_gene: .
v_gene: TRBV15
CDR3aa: ATSRDRGNTEAF

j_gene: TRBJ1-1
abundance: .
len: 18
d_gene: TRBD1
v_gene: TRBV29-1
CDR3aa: SVHYKPGQGLLLVTTEAF

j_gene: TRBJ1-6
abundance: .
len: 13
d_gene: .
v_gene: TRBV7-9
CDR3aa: ASSSTGNVDSPFH

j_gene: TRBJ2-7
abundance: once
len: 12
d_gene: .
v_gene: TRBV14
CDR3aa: ASSQEVTLGEQY

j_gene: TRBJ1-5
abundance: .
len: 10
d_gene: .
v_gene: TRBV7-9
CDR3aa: ASSLISGPQH

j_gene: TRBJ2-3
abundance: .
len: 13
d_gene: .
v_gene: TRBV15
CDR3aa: ATSREGRGADTQY

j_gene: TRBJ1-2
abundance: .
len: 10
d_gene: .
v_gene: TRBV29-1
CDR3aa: SVDKGKYGYT

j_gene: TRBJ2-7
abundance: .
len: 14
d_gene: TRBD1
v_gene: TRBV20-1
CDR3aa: SAVGRGPSDSYEQY

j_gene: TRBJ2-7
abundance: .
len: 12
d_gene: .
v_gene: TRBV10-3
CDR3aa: AISGGPPSYEQY

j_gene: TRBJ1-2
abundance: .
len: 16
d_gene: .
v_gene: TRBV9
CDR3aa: ASTSGLAGPSMAPGYT

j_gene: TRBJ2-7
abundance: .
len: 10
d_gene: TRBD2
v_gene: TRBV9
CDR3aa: ASSLGTRVQY

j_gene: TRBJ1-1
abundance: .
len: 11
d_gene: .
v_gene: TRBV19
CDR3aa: ASFRPQGTEAF

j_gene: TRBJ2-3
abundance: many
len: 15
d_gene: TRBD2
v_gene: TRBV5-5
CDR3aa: ASSLGVLAGGTDTQY

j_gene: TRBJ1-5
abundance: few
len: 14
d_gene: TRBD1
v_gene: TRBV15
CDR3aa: ATSRRGTVLLEPQH

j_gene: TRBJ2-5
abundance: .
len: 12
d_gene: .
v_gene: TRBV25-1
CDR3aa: ASSSQTVQETQY